This T cell receptor (beta chain) appears in the sequencing data of a study of vaccination and CD4 T cells after COVID-19. Whole-study context: The stimulus for the cells was overlapping spike peptides derived from SARS-CoV-2, HCoV-NL63, HCoV-OC43 and HCoV-229E.

CDR1 and CDR2 (germline): MNHEY, SVGEGT. V was pared by 5 bases and J by 7 bases, with 12 bases of the junction left unmatched. This CDR3 comprises 15 residues. Described treatment: 10-day PBMC culture with coronavirus spike peptide pools or control peptides (ViraFEST assay). After expanding antigen-specific T cells with peptide pools, ViraFEST sequenced their TCRs. At both days 3 and 7, half the medium was replaced with fresh IL-2 medium. Note on this clonotype: The antigen is undetermined.

Once obtained from cultured CD4+ T cells, the DNA was sequenced using the Oncomine TCR Beta short-read assay. Cultured CD4+ T cells yielded the extracted genomic DNA. TCRdb reprocessed the PCR reads via MiXCR and lists one record per CDR3 protein. The data hold some 10,000 distinct CDR3 sequences, with just over 55% observed a single time. The chain is built from TRBV6-2 or TRBV6-3 and TRBJ2-5, with 8 bases lining up with TRBD2. Sequencing was done on a sample of CD4+ T cells from blood, cultured in vitro. The source is a human donor who had recovered from COVID-19. The CDR3 DNA reads TGTGCCAGCAGTCCCTCCGCGGGGGGCCCCCGGACCCAGTACTTC. As protein: CASSPSAGGPRTQYF.